What follows are 12 T cell receptor beta chains derived from one specimen sequenced in a study of blood T cell repertoires in COVID-19. TCRdb keeps only in-frame clones here, not all; method: immunoSEQ multiplex PCR. This table has over 250,000 clones, around nine tenths appearing once. Material for sequencing was peripheral blood. These TCRs come from a woman aged 70-85 years with COVID-19, enrolled during active disease.

This clone was counted a single time. The CDR3 region has the DNA TGCGCCAGCAGCCAAGGGACTACCAAGCAAGAGACCCAGTACTTC. It yields the protein CASSQGTTKQETQYF. V gene TRBV4-1 combines with J gene TRBJ2-5; tentatively, D is TRBD2 (6 bases). V dropped 1 base and J dropped 2 bases, with 11 bases sitting between them. Germline values: CDR1 MGHRA, CDR2 YSYEKL. This CDR3 has 15 amino acids.

The chain has TRBV4-3 and TRBJ2-5; D is ambiguous. The V end lost 0 bases, the J end lost 7 bases, and 6 bases lay between the germline ends. This CDR3 region has 12 residues. Germline V gene data show CDR1 as LGHNA and CDR2 as YSLEER. In DNA form, the CDR3 reads TGCGCCAGCAGCCAAGATTCAGGGACCCAGTACTTC. Translated, it gives CASSQDSGTQYF.

The chain couples TRBV30 to TRBJ2-2; TRBD2 might be the D (5 bases). In germline, CDR1 is GTSNPN, CDR2 SVGIG (reference sequence). V was trimmed by 6 bases and J by 7 bases, leaving 9 bases between them. The length of the CDR3 is 11 residues. The CDR3 bases are TGTGCCTGCCCCGGGAACGGGGAGCTGTTTTTT. Translated: CACPGNGELFF. Filled out from reference TRBV30 and TRBJ2-2, the complete variable domain reads SQTIHQWPATLVQPVGSPLSLECTVEGTSNPNLYWYRQAAGRGLQLLFYSVGIGQISSEVPQNLSASRPQDRQFILSSKKLLLSDSGFYLCACPGNGELFFGEGSRLTVL.

The chain is built from TRBV12-3 or TRBV12-4 and TRBJ2-7, with TRBD2 identical over 7 bases. V shed 0 bases and J 6 bases; nucleotides not matched to a gene: 2. The CDR3 is 13 residues long. CDR3 sequence (DNA): TGTGCCAGCAGTTTAGCGGGGGGGTTCGAGCAGTACTTC. This codes for CASSLAGGFEQYF.

This clone came up once. This sequence joins TRBV11-2 and TRBJ2-7; D may be TRBD2 (6 bases). The germline V and J ends were trimmed by 0 bases and 1 base, with 10 bases remaining between them. CDR1 and CDR2 (germline): SGHAT, FQNNGV. The length of the CDR3 is 15 residues. The CDR3 DNA is TGTGCCAGCAGCTTAGAGGCGCGGGATTCCTACGAGCAGTACTTC. Translation gives CASSLEARDSYEQYF.

This chain connects TRBV19 to TRBJ1-3, with D unclear. The CDR3 runs to 15 residues. V lost 7 bases to trimming and J lost 0 bases, with 13 bases between them. Germline assignment: CDR1 LNHDA and CDR2 SQIVND (reference sequence). CDR3 in amino acids: CASNDLGGSGNTIYF. CDR3 nucleotide sequence: TGTGCCAGTAATGATTTGGGAGGCTCTGGAAACACCATATATTTT.

This chain's CDR3 is CASSLEGAFAPRKQYF. The CDR3 bases are TGTGCCAGCAGCTTGGAGGGGGCTTTTGCCCCTAGGAAGCAGTACTTC. The chain employs TRBV11-2 and TRBJ2-7; a weak D match, TRBD1 (7 bases). Germline CDR1 reads SGHAT; CDR2 reads FQNNGV. This CDR3 has 16 amino acids. The V end was cut by 3 bases, the J end by 8 bases, with 23 bases between.

The genes are TRBV24-1 and TRBJ2-1; 7 bases are a match to TRBD1. This CDR3 has 14 amino acids. The V gene's germline CDR1 is KGHDR and CDR2 SFDVKD. V was clipped by 4 bases and J by 8 bases; unmatched bases: 7. The CDR3 region has the DNA TGTGCCACCAGTGAACCTAACAGGGGCGATGAGCAGTTCTTC. It yields the protein CATSEPNRGDEQFF.

The chain recombines TRBV3-1 (or the pseudogene TRBV3-2) with TRBJ2-7; 10 nucleotides line up with TRBD2. CDR3 length equals 14 residues. Germline V gene lookup returns CDR1 LGHDT and CDR2 YNNKEL (reference sequence). The junction had 5 bases not matched to a gene; V was cut back by 1 base and J by 8 bases. The CDR3 region is CASSQGVSGGQQYF. The CDR3, as DNA: TGTGCCAGCAGCCAAGGAGTTAGCGGGGGGCAGCAGTACTTC.

The chain uses TRBV6-2 or TRBV6-3 and TRBJ2-2; 10 bases line up with TRBD2. The CDR3 spans 15 residues. Germline values: CDR1 MNHEY, CDR2 SVGEGT. Trimming at V came to 0 bases and at J to 5 bases, leaving 0 bases not matched to a gene. DNA of the CDR3: TGTGCCAGCAGTTACTCGACTAGCGGGACCGGGGAGCTGTTTTTT. Amino acid sequence: CASSYSTSGTGELFF.

The chain couples TRBV11-2 to TRBJ1-5; TRBD1 is a possible D gene (5 bases). Looked up from germline, CDR1 is SGHAT and CDR2 is FQNNGV. The V end was cut by 5 bases, the J end by 2 bases, with 16 bases between. The CDR3 has 16 residues. The CDR3 spells CASSPRTGERNQPQHF. The CDR3, as DNA: TGTGCCAGCAGCCCGAGGACGGGGGAGCGCAATCAGCCCCAGCATTTT.

The chain is built from TRBV2 and TRBJ1-2; D ambiguous. This CDR3 is built from 14 residues. With 6 bases removed from V and 4 bases from J, the gap between germline ends came to 15 bases. Germline CDR1 SNHLY, CDR2 FYNNEI. The CDR3 protein is CASRYGRESYGYTF. CDR3 coding DNA: TGTGCCAGCAGATATGGACGGGAAAGCTATGGCTACACCTTC.